This is a list of T cell receptor beta chains from one sample in a study of neoadjuvant anti-PD-1 for oral cavity cancer. Libraries were prepared by immunoSEQ multiplex PCR; TCRdb keeps only in-frame clonotypes and omits some of them. The data hold tens of thousands of clones, with 38% observed a single time. The starting material was tumor tissue, obtained after nivolumab (anti-PD-1) treatment. The receptors come from a person between 35 and 79 years old with oral cavity squamous cell carcinoma. Each CDR3 is given with its conserved first and last residue. A D gene is named only where the DNA matches it firmly. Clone size is shown for a subset of rows, as once, few, many or a class of expanded clone.

D: NA
V: TRBV20-1
size: few
J: TRBJ1-1
CDR3: CSCEGNTETFF
DNA: TGCAGTTGCGAGGGGAACACTGAAACTTTCTTT

D: NA
V: TRBV28
size: NA
J: TRBJ1-5
CDR3: CASSFQRYPQHF
DNA: TGTGCCAGCAGTTTTCAACGGTATCCCCAGCATTTT

D: NA
V: TRBV27
size: once
J: TRBJ1-4
CDR3: CASGLRGDSTNEKLFF
DNA: TGCGCCTCGGGCTTAAGGGGCGACTCGACTAATGAAAAACTGTTTTTT

D: TRBD1
V: TRBV5-6
size: many
J: TRBJ1-3
CDR3: CASSPGQGQHWAIYF
DNA: TGTGCCAGCAGCCCGGGGCAGGGACAGCATTGGGCCATATATTTT

D: NA
V: TRBV19
size: NA
J: TRBJ1-5
CDR3: CASSIRLRGSHQPQHF
DNA: TGTGCCAGTAGTATACGCCTCAGGGGATCACATCAGCCCCAGCATTTT

D: NA
V: TRBV6-5
size: NA
J: TRBJ1-2
CDR3: CASNGPHGYTF
DNA: TGTGCCAGCAACGGCCCTCACGGCTACACCTTC

D: NA
V: TRBV4-1
size: once
J: TRBJ2-5
CDR3: CASSQDSRGIQETQYF
DNA: TGCGCCAGCAGCCAAGATTCTAGGGGGATCCAAGAGACCCAGTACTTC

D: NA
V: TRBV10-3
size: NA
J: TRBJ2-1
CDR3: CAMRLANEQFF
DNA: TGTGCCATGCGACTTGCCAATGAGCAGTTCTTC

D: NA
V: TRBV5-1
size: NA
J: TRBJ2-7
CDR3: CASSSKQGNLYEQYF
DNA: TGCGCCAGCAGCTCAAAGCAGGGAAATCTCTACGAGCAGTACTTC

D: TRBD1
V: TRBV7-6
size: many
J: TRBJ1-1
CDR3: CASSLGHFKGARTEAFF
DNA: TGTGCCAGCAGCTTAGGACACTTTAAGGGGGCGCGTACTGAAGCTTTCTTT

D: NA
V: TRBV12-5
size: NA
J: TRBJ2-7
CDR3: CASGLVLGGQPSYEQYF
DNA: TGTGCTAGTGGTTTGGTACTGGGGGGACAGCCCTCCTACGAGCAGTACTTC

D: NA
V: TRBV27
size: few
J: TRBJ2-3
CDR3: CASTRTGTPGITDTQYF
DNA: TGTGCCAGCACCCGAACGGGGACCCCCGGGATCACAGATACGCAGTATTTT

D: NA
V: TRBV7-9
size: NA
J: TRBJ1-2
CDR3: CASSFRDGGNRGYTF
DNA: TGTGCCAGCAGCTTCCGGGACGGCGGCAATCGGGGCTACACCTTC

D: TRBD1
V: TRBV2
size: NA
J: TRBJ2-1
CDR3: CASRESGTGRDEQFF
DNA: TGTGCCAGCAGAGAATCCGGGACAGGGAGGGATGAGCAGTTCTTC

D: TRBD1
V: TRBV28
size: medium-sized
J: TRBJ1-5
CDR3: CASSTTGGGPQHF
DNA: TGTGCCAGCAGCACAACAGGGGGCGGGCCCCAGCATTTT

D: NA
V: TRBV27
size: many
J: TRBJ1-1
CDR3: CASSQPGPGPEAFF
DNA: TGTGCCAGCAGTCAACCGGGACCAGGCCCTGAAGCTTTCTTT

D: NA
V: TRBV11-1
size: few
J: TRBJ2-7
CDR3: CASSLDTYEQYF
DNA: TGTGCCAGCAGCTTAGACACCTACGAGCAGTACTTC

D: NA
V: TRBV18
size: few
J: TRBJ2-1
CDR3: CATRQISGPYNEQFF
DNA: TGTGCCACCCGCCAGATCAGCGGGCCTTACAATGAGCAGTTCTTC

D: NA
V: TRBV5-6
size: NA
J: TRBJ2-5
CDR3: CASSLMRGETQYF
DNA: TGTGCCAGCAGCTTGATGAGGGGGGAGACCCAGTACTTC

D: NA
V: TRBV7-2
size: few
J: TRBJ1-2
CDR3: CASSLSGDIFNYGYTF
DNA: TGTGCCAGCAGCTTATCCGGGGACATCTTTAACTATGGCTACACCTTC

D: NA
V: TRBV19
size: few
J: TRBJ2-3
CDR3: CASSIFGSGLDTQYF
DNA: TGTGCCAGTAGTATATTCGGGTCGGGTTTGGATACGCAGTATTTT

D: NA
V: TRBV5-1
size: few
J: TRBJ2-6
CDR3: CASSFRGTGANVLTF
DNA: TGCGCCAGCAGCTTCAGGGGAACTGGGGCCAACGTCCTGACTTTC

D: NA
V: TRBV28
size: few
J: TRBJ2-7
CDR3: CASSPTYLLTNEQYF
DNA: TGTGCCAGCAGCCCTACCTACCTGCTAACCAACGAGCAGTACTTC

D: NA
V: TRBV6-5
size: many
J: TRBJ1-5
CDR3: CASSYSMAGDQPQHF
DNA: TGTGCCAGCAGTTACTCGATGGCAGGGGATCAGCCCCAGCATTTT

D: NA
V: TRBV4-1
size: once
J: TRBJ2-1
CDR3: CASSQERASLLGQFF
DNA: TGCGCCAGCAGCCAAGAGAGGGCGTCTCTATTGGGGCAGTTCTTC

D: NA
V: TRBV7-9
size: NA
J: TRBJ2-7
CDR3: CASSLVGGSYEQYF
DNA: TGTGCCAGCAGCTTAGTGGGGGGTTCCTACGAGCAGTACTTC

D: NA
V: TRBV15
size: NA
J: TRBJ1-4
CDR3: CATSRDRGAEKLFF
DNA: TGTGCCACCAGCAGAGACCGAGGGGCTGAAAAACTGTTTTTT

D: TRBD1
V: TRBV7-6
size: NA
J: TRBJ2-7
CDR3: CASSLADRGLYEQYF
DNA: TGTGCCAGCAGCTTAGCAGACAGGGGACTCTACGAGCAGTACTTC

D: NA
V: TRBV2
size: NA
J: TRBJ1-1
CDR3: CASSVLGMNTEAFF
DNA: TGTGCCAGCAGTGTGCTTGGTATGAACACTGAAGCTTTCTTT

D: TRBD2
V: TRBV6-6
size: few
J: TRBJ2-1
CDR3: CASSYSTSGGYNEQFF
DNA: TGTGCCAGCAGTTACTCGACCAGCGGGGGATACAATGAGCAGTTCTTC

D: NA
V: TRBV5-1
size: NA
J: TRBJ1-2
CDR3: CASSLDSSNYGYTF
DNA: TGCGCCAGCAGCTTGGACAGCTCTAACTATGGCTACACCTTC

D: TRBD1
V: TRBV19
size: NA
J: TRBJ1-6
CDR3: CASRGTGDNSPLHF
DNA: TGTGCCAGTAGAGGGACAGGGGATAATTCACCCCTCCACTTT

D: NA
V: TRBV6-5
size: NA
J: TRBJ1-4
CDR3: CASSYSGAEEKLFF
DNA: TGTGCCAGCAGTTACTCAGGGGCTGAGGAAAAACTGTTTTTT

D: NA
V: TRBV7-9
size: NA
J: TRBJ1-1
CDR3: CASSIRDPLRKNTEAFF
DNA: TGTGCCAGCAGCATACGGGACCCCCTCAGGAAGAACACTGAAGCTTTCTTT

D: TRBD1
V: TRBV9
size: NA
J: TRBJ2-5
CDR3: CASSVNRGQETQYF
DNA: TGTGCCAGCAGCGTAAACAGGGGACAAGAGACCCAGTACTTC

D: NA
V: TRBV21-1
size: few
J: TRBJ2-7
CDR3: CASRLDNSYEQYF
DNA: TGTGCCAGCCGCCTGGACAACTCCTACGAGCAGTACTTC

D: NA
V: TRBV4-1
size: NA
J: TRBJ1-2
CDR3: CASSLSQGPSGSGYTF
DNA: TGCGCCAGCAGCCTTAGTCAGGGCCCAAGTGGATCGGGCTACACCTTC

D: TRBD2
V: TRBV6-5
size: NA
J: TRBJ2-3
CDR3: CASSLSGGLGDTQYF
DNA: TGTGCCAGCAGCCTCTCCGGGGGGTTAGGAGATACGCAGTATTTT

D: NA
V: TRBV27
size: NA
J: TRBJ1-2
CDR3: CASSLSSRRYGYTF
DNA: TGTGCCAGCAGTTTATCCTCCAGGCGTTATGGCTACACCTTC

D: TRBD1
V: TRBV27
size: NA
J: TRBJ2-1
CDR3: CASSLLGTGRYNEQFF
DNA: TGTGCCAGCAGTTTACTAGGGACAGGGCGATACAATGAGCAGTTCTTC

D: TRBD1
V: TRBV6-5
size: medium-sized
J: TRBJ2-1
CDR3: CASSYQLAGGHEQFF
DNA: TGTGCCAGCAGTTACCAATTGGCAGGGGGCCATGAGCAGTTCTTC

D: NA
V: TRBV29-1
size: NA
J: TRBJ1-3
CDR3: CSVSMVRNSGNTIYF
DNA: TGCAGCGTTTCCATGGTGAGGAACTCTGGAAACACCATATATTTT

D: TRBD1
V: TRBV4-2
size: NA
J: TRBJ1-2
CDR3: CASSGRDRGGYGYTF
DNA: TGTGCCAGCAGCGGTCGCGACAGGGGCGGCTATGGCTACACCTTC

D: TRBD1
V: TRBV18
size: many
J: TRBJ2-7
CDR3: CASSPDREGAYEQYF
DNA: TGTGCCAGCTCACCGGACAGGGAAGGGGCCTACGAGCAGTACTTC

D: NA
V: TRBV2
size: NA
J: TRBJ2-1
CDR3: CASDAASSYNEQFF
DNA: TGTGCCAGCGACGCGGCGAGCTCCTACAATGAGCAGTTCTTC

D: NA
V: TRBV10-2
size: few
J: TRBJ1-1
CDR3: CASSDGREVAEAFF
DNA: TGCGCCAGCAGTGACGGCAGGGAAGTCGCTGAAGCTTTCTTT